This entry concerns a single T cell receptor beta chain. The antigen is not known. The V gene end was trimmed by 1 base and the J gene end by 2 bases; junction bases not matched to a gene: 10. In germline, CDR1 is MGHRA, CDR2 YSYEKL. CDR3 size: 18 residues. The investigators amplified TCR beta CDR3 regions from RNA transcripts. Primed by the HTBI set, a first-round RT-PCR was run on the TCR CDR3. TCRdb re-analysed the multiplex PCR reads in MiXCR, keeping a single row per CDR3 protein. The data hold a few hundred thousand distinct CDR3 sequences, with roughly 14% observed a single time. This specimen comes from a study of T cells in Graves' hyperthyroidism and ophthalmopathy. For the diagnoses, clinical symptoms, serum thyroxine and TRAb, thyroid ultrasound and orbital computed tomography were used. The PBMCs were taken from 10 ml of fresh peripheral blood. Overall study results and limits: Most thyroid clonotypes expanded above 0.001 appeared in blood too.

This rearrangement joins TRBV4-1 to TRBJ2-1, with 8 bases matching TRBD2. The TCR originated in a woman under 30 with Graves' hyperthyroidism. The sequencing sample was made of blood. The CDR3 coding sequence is TGCGCCAGCAGCCAAGCCTCCTGGACGGGAGGGCCCTACAATGAGCAGTTCTTC. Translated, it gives CASSQASWTGGPYNEQFF.